This T cell receptor beta chain was retrieved from a study of T-cell memory formation after mild COVID-19. Overall study context: Largely donor-specific TCR clusters were found. Study-level points and caveats: A subset of responding clones appeared in pre-infection memory, suggesting cross-reactive memory joined. Second-wave clones reaching peak frequency on day 37 lacked confirmed SARS-CoV-2 specificity.

Germline lookup yields CDR1 SGHRS and CDR2 YFSETQ. The CDR3 is 16 residues long. V lost 0 bases and J 4 bases, leaving 15 bases between the germline ends. 5'RACE with constant-segment primers yielded barcoded, UMI-tagged TCR alpha and TCR beta cDNA libraries. TCRdb processed the 5' RACE reads anew with MiXCR; each CDR3 protein has one entry. The sample lists 95,000 to 110,000 distinct CDR3 sequences, around 14% seen once, with 30% to 45% in the top ten. This clonotype was seen only a few times. Its antigen is still unknown. The TCR originated in a young man who had mild COVID-19 (a few samples of this study predate the infection). Cell type and time point are not known. Sample: PBMCs or a T cell subset sorted from them (not recorded which). The chain links TRBV5-1 to TRBJ2-3; D not certain. CDR3 sequence reads: CASSLDQAQISDTQYF. CDR3 nucleotide sequence: TGCGCCAGCAGCTTGGACCAAGCTCAGATCTCAGATACGCAGTATTTT.